Below are 30 T cell receptor beta chains sequenced from a single sample in a study of shared clonotypes between healthy human individuals. Naive CD8 isolation took CD45RO-negative cells positively selected for CCR7 and excluded terminally differentiated effector memory CD45RA+ cells. Only in-frame clones appear in the TCRdb table, and some are missing; sequencing was by immunoSEQ multiplex PCR. The sample has just over 2,000,000 clones, approximately 94% seen once; the top ten hold 1.1%. Sequencing was carried out using naive CD8+ T cells sorted from blood. Every receptor here comes from a man between 18 and 29 years old in good health.

The chain joins TRBV9 to TRBJ2-3; TRBD2 agrees at 8 bases. This CDR3 is 14 amino acids long. The germline gives CDR1 SGDLS, CDR2 YYNGEE. V was pared by 0 bases and J by 6 bases, with 3 bases of the junction left unmatched. The CDR3: CASSVDLAGDTQYF. For the CDR3, the DNA is TGTGCCAGCAGCGTAGATCTAGCGGGTGATACGCAGTATTTT.

The V call is TRBV7-9, the J call TRBJ2-7; TRBD2 aligns across 7 bases. The junction had 8 bases not matched to a gene; V was cut back by 5 bases and J by 4 bases. Germline CDR1 SEHNR, CDR2 FQNEAQ (reference sequence). The CDR3 length is 14 residues. The CDR3 reads CASSLGTIPYEQYF. The DNA of the CDR3 is TGTGCCAGCAGCCTCGGGACTATACCTTACGAGCAGTACTTC. Using reference TRBV7-9 and TRBJ2-7 for the parts outside the CDR3, the full variable domain is DTGVSQNPRHKITKRGQNVTFRCDPISEHNRLYWYRQTLGQGPEFLTYFQNEAQLEKSRLLSDRFSAERPKGSFSTLEIQRTEQGDSAMYLCASSLGTIPYEQYFGPGTRLTVT.

V is TRBV5-1 and J is TRBJ2-5, with D possibly matching TRBD2 (6 bases). The V end lost 0 bases, the J end lost 9 bases, and 9 bases lay between the germline ends. The CDR3 is 12 residues long. The germline CDR1 and CDR2 sequences are SGHRS and YFSETQ. CDR3 DNA sequence: TGCGCCAGCAGCTTGGACGGGGAGGCCCAGTACTTC. Its protein is CASSLDGEAQYF.

Remarks on this clone: Other nucleotide sequences in the sample specify the same CDR3. V usage is TRBV27 and J usage is TRBJ2-1; 13 positions agree with TRBD2. V lost 5 bases, J lost 5 bases, and 3 bases stayed unmatched. The CDR3 length is 15 residues. Germline CDR1 MNHEY, CDR2 SMNVEV (reference sequence). The CDR3 nucleotides read TGTGCCAGCAGTCCCGGGACTAGCGGGGACAATGAGCAGTTCTTC. This sequence encodes CASSPGTSGDNEQFF.

J is TRBJ2-1 and V is TRBV4-3, with 10 positions matching TRBD2. The ends lost 1 base at V and 5 bases at J; junction bases unmatched: 5. Germline values: CDR1 LGHNA, CDR2 YSLEER. The CDR3 has 16 residues. This CDR3 is CASSQGLAGAHNEQFF. The CDR3 coding sequence is TGCGCCAGCAGCCAAGGGCTAGCGGGAGCTCACAATGAGCAGTTCTTC.

The chain couples TRBV7-3 to TRBJ2-3, with D possibly TRBD2 on 6 matching bases. The V end was cut by 5 bases, the J end by 3 bases, with 12 bases between. The germline V gene encodes CDR1 SGHTA and CDR2 FQGTGA. This CDR3 is built from 14 residues. CDR3 residues: CASSPVGTTDTQYF. The CDR3 DNA reads as TGTGCCAGCAGCCCCGTCGGGACTACAGATACGCAGTATTTT.

The CDR3 nucleotides read TGTGCCAGCAGCCCCGCGGACAGGGCTTACAGGGACTATGGCTACACCTTC. This gives the protein CASSPADRAYRDYGYTF. J is TRBJ1-2 and V is TRBV5-4, with 8 bases matching TRBD1. The CDR3 is 17 amino acids. CDR1 and CDR2 from the germline V gene are SGHNT and YYREEE (reference sequence). J was trimmed by 3 bases and V by 4 bases; bases with no gene match: 14.

V gene TRBV4-1 combines with J gene TRBJ2-3; TRBD1 matches 8 bases. The germline V gene encodes CDR1 MGHRA and CDR2 YSYEKL. V lost 6 bases, J lost 1 base, and 6 bases stayed unmatched. This CDR3 has 15 residues. The CDR3 protein is CASRWTGLGTDTQYF. DNA for the CDR3: TGCGCCAGCAGGTGGACAGGGCTAGGCACAGATACGCAGTATTTT.

The chain couples TRBV28 to TRBJ2-7; 10 bases are shared with TRBD1. V gave up 7 bases and J gave up 4 bases; unmatched junction bases: 7. The CDR3 extends over 14 amino acids. CDR1 is MDHEN, CDR2 SYDVKM, per germline. The CDR3 protein is CASNSRDRGYEQYF. In nucleotides, the CDR3 is TGTGCCAGCAACTCCCGGGACAGGGGTTACGAGCAGTACTTC.

J is TRBJ2-2 and V is TRBV7-6; maybe TRBD1 (5 bases). The CDR3 is 16 amino acids. V lost 1 base, J lost 2 bases, and 11 bases lay in between. Germline V gene lookup returns CDR1 SGHVS and CDR2 FNYEAQ. The CDR3: CASSLGRALNTGELFF. The DNA for the CDR3 is TGTGCCAGCAGCTTAGGCAGGGCCCTAAACACCGGGGAGCTGTTTTTT. Using reference TRBV7-6 and TRBJ2-2 for the parts outside the CDR3, the full variable domain is GAGVSQSPRYKVTKRGQDVALRCDPISGHVSLYWYRQALGQGPEFLTYFNYEAQQDKSGLPNDRFSAERPEGSISTLTIQRTEQRDSAMYRCASSLGRALNTGELFFGEGSRLTVL.

The CDR3 spells CAISGRDTEAFF. The CDR3 DNA sequence: TGTGCCATCAGTGGCCGGGACACTGAAGCTTTCTTT. The V and J genes are TRBV10-3 and TRBJ1-1, with D unresolved. Per the germline V gene, CDR1 is ENHRY and CDR2 is SYGVKD. CDR3 size: 12 residues. Trimming took off 4 bases at V and 3 bases at J, with 6 bases between the two ends.

Remarks on this clone: The same CDR3 arises from other DNA sequences in this sample as well. This sequence joins TRBV5-1 and TRBJ1-1; D remains unclear. The germline gives CDR1 SGHRS, CDR2 YFSETQ. The CDR3 spans 14 residues. Trimming removed 0 bases at V and 0 bases at J, with 6 bases between. CDR3 sequence: CASSLDSLNTEAFF. Here the CDR3 DNA reads TGCGCCAGCAGCTTGGACAGCCTGAACACTGAAGCTTTCTTT.

The chain links TRBV6-5 to TRBJ1-1; no reliable D call. Germline V CDR1 and CDR2: MNHEY, SVGAGI. The CDR3 loop spans 15 amino acids. The V gene lost 5 bases and the J gene lost 3 bases, with 16 bases spanning the gap. CDR3 region: CASSAGLFGYTEAFF. The CDR3 region has the DNA TGTGCCAGCAGTGCCGGACTTTTCGGGTACACTGAAGCTTTCTTT.

This clone was found once. The chain uses TRBV28 and TRBJ2-7; 14 nucleotides agree with TRBD2. Germline assignment: CDR1 MDHEN and CDR2 SYDVKM. With 4 bases clipped from V and 0 bases from J, the junction kept 17 bases outside the gene matches. The CDR3 is made up of 21 amino acids. The DNA of the CDR3 is TGTGCCAGCAGTTCAATAACCGGGACTAGCGGGAGAGAGGGCCCCTCCTACGAGCAGTACTTC. It encodes CASSSITGTSGREGPSYEQYF. The entire variable domain, with the rest obtained from reference TRBV28 and TRBJ2-7, is as follows: DVKVTQSSRYLVKRTGEKVFLECVQDMDHENMFWYRQDPGLGLRLIYFSYDVKMKEKGDIPEGYSVSREKKERFSLILESASTNQTSMYLCASSSITGTSGREGPSYEQYFGPGTRLTVT.

The chain combines TRBV6-6 with TRBJ1-2, with D possibly TRBD1 on 6 matching bases. Germline loops: CDR1 MNHNY, CDR2 SVGAGI (reference sequence). V lost 2 bases and J lost 7, with 20 bases in between. This CDR3 region has 16 residues. The CDR3 nucleotides read TGTGCCAGCAGTTACGAACCCTCTGGACAGTTGAGTGGCTACACCTTC. Amino acid sequence: CASSYEPSGQLSGYTF.

The gene calls are TRBV29-1 and TRBJ2-1; 7 nucleotides agree with TRBD2. Germline V lookup: CDR1 SQVTM, CDR2 ANQGSEA. Germline trimming cut 6 bases from V and 3 bases from J; bases unmatched to any gene: 2. CDR3 size: 12 residues. The CDR3 loop is CSVSGVYNEQFF. The CDR3 DNA reads TGCAGCGTCAGCGGGGTCTACAATGAGCAGTTCTTC.

There are a few counts of this clone. The V call is TRBV10-2, the J call TRBJ2-1; D unresolved. The V gene's germline CDR1 is WSHSY and CDR2 SAAADI. V lost 7 bases to trimming and J lost 3 bases, with 10 bases between them. CDR3 length equals 13 residues. CDR3 loop: CASTILGYNEQFF. The CDR3 bases are TGCGCCAGCACTATTCTCGGCTACAATGAGCAGTTCTTC.

This chain links TRBV4-1 with TRBJ1-5; D remains unclear. This CDR3 is built from 14 residues. V was trimmed by 0 bases and J by 7 bases, leaving 10 bases between them. Per the germline V gene, CDR1 is MGHRA and CDR2 is YSYEKL. Here the CDR3 reads CASSQERGRQPQHF. The CDR3, as DNA: TGCGCCAGCAGCCAAGAGCGCGGGAGACAGCCCCAGCATTTT.

The chain links TRBV27 to TRBJ2-7; 7 bases are shared with TRBD2. Germline loops: CDR1 MNHEY, CDR2 SMNVEV (reference sequence). After removal of 3 bases from V and 2 bases from J, the junction contained 7 bases not matched to a gene. The CDR3 covers 15 residues. For the CDR3, the DNA is TGTGCCAGCAGTTTTGGCGGGACTACCCCCTACGAGCAGTACTTC. This gives the protein CASSFGGTTPYEQYF.

The chain employs TRBV7-9 and TRBJ2-7; 9 bases align to TRBD1. Unmatched junction bases numbered 5, after V lost 4 bases and J lost 4 bases. In germline, CDR1 is SEHNR, CDR2 FQNEAQ (reference sequence). The CDR3 totals 14 residues. The CDR3 DNA reads as TGTGCCAGCAGCTCAGGACAGGGGAGGTACGAGCAGTACTTC. Translated: CASSSGQGRYEQYF.

The chain joins TRBV25-1 to TRBJ1-1; D gene uncertain. The V and J ends lost 0 bases and 1 base respectively, with 9 bases between them. In germline, CDR1 is MGHDK, CDR2 SYGVNS. CDR3 length equals 15 residues. This CDR3 is CASSEYRGENTEAFF. The CDR3 DNA reads TGTGCCAGCAGTGAATATCGTGGTGAGAACACTGAAGCTTTCTTT.

This clone occurred once. The V call is TRBV6-1, the J call TRBJ1-3, with TRBD1 matching over 11 bases. V shed 4 bases, J shed 3 bases, and the junction held 5 bases outside the gene matches. The germline CDR1 and CDR2 sequences are MNHNS and SASEGT. This CDR3 has 16 amino acids. Written as DNA, the CDR3 is TGTGCCAGCAGTGCTTGGACAGGGGGCAGTGGAAACACCATATATTTT. It specifies CASSAWTGGSGNTIYF.

The V gene is TRBV5-6, the J gene TRBJ2-7, with a tentative D call TRBD2 (5 bases). The CDR3 spans 12 residues. Germline assignment: CDR1 SGHDT and CDR2 YYEEEE. V dropped 1 base and J dropped 5 bases, with 7 bases sitting between them. The CDR3 here is CASSLLADEQYF. DNA of the CDR3: TGTGCCAGCAGCTTGCTAGCTGACGAGCAGTACTTC.

The rearrangement uses TRBV11-2 and TRBJ2-7; the match to TRBD1 covers 7 bases. From germline, CDR1 is SGHAT and CDR2 FQNNGV. The V and J ends lost 0 bases and 3 bases, in that order; junction bases with no gene match: 8. The CDR3 length is 16 residues. The CDR3 sequence: CASSLDHSQGVYEQYF. The CDR3 DNA is TGTGCCAGCAGCTTAGATCACTCCCAGGGGGTCTACGAGCAGTACTTC.

CDR3 region: CASNGEPGDTGELFF. As DNA, the CDR3 is TGCGCCAGCAATGGTGAGCCGGGGGACACCGGGGAGCTGTTTTTT. The rearrangement uses TRBV4-1 and TRBJ2-2, with D maybe TRBD2 (6 bases). CDR3 length: 15 residues. The V end lost 7 bases, the J end lost 3 bases, and 15 bases lay between the germline ends. Germline lookup yields CDR1 MGHRA and CDR2 YSYEKL.

Notes on this clone: The same CDR3 is also encoded by other DNA sequences in this sample. The chain carries TRBV18 and TRBJ2-7, with TRBD2 as a possible D gene (6 bases). The CDR3 extends over 11 amino acids. The ends were cut back, 3 bases at V and 7 bases at J, with 7 bases in the middle. From germline, CDR1 is KGHSH and CDR2 LQKENI. CDR3 in DNA: TGTGCCAGCTCACCCGGAGGGGAGCAGTACTTC. It specifies CASSPGGEQYF.

The chain's CDR3 is CASSDGLAFSYEQYF. The CDR3 nucleotides are TGTGCCAGCAGTGATGGACTAGCGTTCTCCTACGAGCAGTACTTC. J is TRBJ2-7 and V is TRBV6-1, with TRBD2 matching 9 bases. J gave up 0 bases and V 3 bases, and 3 bases lay outside the gene matches. Germline CDR1 is MNHNS and CDR2 is SASEGT. The length of the CDR3 is 15 residues.

Remarks on this clone: This sample includes further DNA sequences coding for the same CDR3. CDR3: CASSVVSGETQYF. The DNA for the CDR3 is TGTGCCAGCAGCGTAGTTTCAGGAGAGACCCAGTACTTC. The chain employs TRBV9 and TRBJ2-5; D not resolved. Germline V CDR1 and CDR2: SGDLS, YYNGEE. There are 13 residues in the CDR3. Trimming took 0 bases from V and 4 from J, leaving 7 bases between them.

The chain recombines TRBV9 with TRBJ1-5; 8 nucleotides agree with TRBD1. CDR1 and CDR2 (germline): SGDLS, YYNGEE. This CDR3 has 16 amino acids. The ends lost 0 bases at V and 7 bases at J; junction bases unmatched: 9. CDR3 sequence (DNA): TGTGCCAGCAGCGTAGTCAGGGGGCCCCCGGGGCAGCCCCAGCATTTT. It translates to CASSVVRGPPGQPQHF.

The chain recombines TRBV7-3 with TRBJ2-3; D is perhaps TRBD2 (6 bases). Trimming removed 4 bases at V and 4 bases at J, with 15 bases between. Germline-derived CDR1 and CDR2 are SGHTA and FQGTGA. The CDR3 totals 15 residues. For the CDR3, the DNA is TGTGCCAGCAGCTCGGACGGGGGTAGCCCAGATACGCAGTATTTT. Translated, it gives CASSSDGGSPDTQYF.